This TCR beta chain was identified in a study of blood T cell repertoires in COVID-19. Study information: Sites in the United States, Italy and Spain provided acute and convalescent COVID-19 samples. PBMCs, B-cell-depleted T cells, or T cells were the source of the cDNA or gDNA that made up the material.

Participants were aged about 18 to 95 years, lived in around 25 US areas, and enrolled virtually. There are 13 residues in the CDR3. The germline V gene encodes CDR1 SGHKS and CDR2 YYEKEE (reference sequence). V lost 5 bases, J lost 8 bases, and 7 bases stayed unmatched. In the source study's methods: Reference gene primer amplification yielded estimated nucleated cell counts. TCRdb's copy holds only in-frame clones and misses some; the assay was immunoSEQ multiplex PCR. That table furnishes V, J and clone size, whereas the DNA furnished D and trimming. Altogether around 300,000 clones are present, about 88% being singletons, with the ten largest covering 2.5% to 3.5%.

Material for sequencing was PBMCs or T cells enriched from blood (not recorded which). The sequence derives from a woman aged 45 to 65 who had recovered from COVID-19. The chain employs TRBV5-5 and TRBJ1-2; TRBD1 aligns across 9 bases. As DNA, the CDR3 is TGTGCCAGCAGTCCGGGACAGGGAAGAGGCTACACCTTC. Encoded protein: CASSPGQGRGYTF.